Below are 15 T cell receptor beta chains sequenced from a single sample in a study of T cell changes during pregnancy in multiple sclerosis. Generated by immunoSEQ multiplex PCR, the TCRdb table keeps only in-frame clones and is missing some. The data contain almost 40,000 clones, about nine tenths of them singletons. This sample comprised CD4+ T cells from peripheral blood mononuclear cells, obtained in the third trimester of pregnancy. Source of these receptors: a female donor in good health, enrolled as a control in a pregnancy study.

In this sample, this clone turned up once. The chain has TRBV19 and TRBJ1-5, with 10 bases matching TRBD1. The CDR3 is 20 residues long. J lost 7 bases, V lost 3 bases, and 21 bases had no gene match. Germline V gene data show CDR1 as LNHDA and CDR2 as SQIVND (reference sequence). CDR3 coding DNA: TGTGCCAGTAGTATCGAAATCTGGGACAGGGGATCTCGTATGGGGCAGCCCCAGCATTTT. Translating it yields CASSIEIWDRGSRMGQPQHF.

This chain joins TRBV9 and TRBJ1-2, with a tentative D call TRBD1 (5 bases). Germline V gene sequence: CDR1 SGDLS, CDR2 YYNGEE. The CDR3 length is 16 residues. V dropped 3 bases and J dropped 8 bases, with 23 bases sitting between them. The CDR3 DNA reads as TGTGCCAGCAGCGCCCTGGGGGGGGGTCCATCCGTGGGCTACACCTTC. Protein sequence: CASSALGGGPSVGYTF.

The chain combines TRBV19 with TRBJ1-5; D is perhaps TRBD1 (5 bases). With 0 bases removed from V and 1 base from J, the gap between germline ends came to 7 bases. CDR1 is LNHDA, CDR2 SQIVND, per germline (reference sequence). The CDR3 contains 15 residues. CDR3 sequence: CASSIDGGSNQPQHF. The CDR3 DNA sequence: TGTGCCAGTAGTATAGATGGGGGGAGCAATCAGCCCCAGCATTTT.

The chain joins TRBV6-6 to TRBJ2-3; no definite D call. The CDR3 consists of 13 residues. Trimming stripped 6 bases from V and 1 base from J, with 8 bases between. The germline V gene encodes CDR1 MNHNY and CDR2 SVGAGI (reference sequence). CDR3 nucleotide sequence: TGTGCCAGCAGCCCGTTAGGCACAGATACGCAGTATTTT. Its protein is CASSPLGTDTQYF.

This clone was seen only a few times. The gene calls are TRBV15 and TRBJ2-7; 12 bases match TRBD2. The CDR3 spans 14 residues. J gave up 7 bases and V 4 bases, and 5 bases lay outside the gene matches. Germline V lookup: CDR1 LNHNV, CDR2 YYDKDF (reference sequence). The CDR3 DNA reads TGTGCCACCAGCACCAGGACTAGCGGGGTGGAGCAGTACTTC. As protein: CATSTRTSGVEQYF.

This rearrangement joins TRBV29-1 to TRBJ1-1; 7 bases are a match to TRBD1. The V segment lost 6 bases and the J segment 4 bases; nucleotides outside the gene matches: 2. The CDR3 contains 11 residues. CDR1 is SQVTM and CDR2 is ANQGSEA in the germline V gene. The CDR3 spells CSVTGFTEAFF. CDR3 in DNA: TGCAGCGTGACAGGGTTCACTGAAGCTTTCTTT.

This chain joins TRBV9 and TRBJ1-6; possibly TRBD1 for D (6 bases). The CDR3 sequence is 14 residues long. Germline values: CDR1 SGDLS, CDR2 YYNGEE. V lost 2 bases and J 3 bases, leaving 6 bases between the germline ends. CDR3 loop: CASSVTGYNSPLHF. The DNA for the CDR3 is TGTGCCAGCAGCGTGACAGGCTATAATTCACCCCTCCACTTT. Filled out from reference TRBV9 and TRBJ1-6, the complete variable domain reads DSGVTQTPKHLITATGQRVTLRCSPRSGDLSVYWYQQSLDQGLQFLIQYYNGEERAKGNILERFSAQQFPDLHSELNLSSLELGDSALYFCASSVTGYNSPLHFGNGTRLTVT.

In this sample, this clone turned up once. The chain joins TRBV11-3 to TRBJ1-1, with a tentative D call TRBD1 (6 bases). The CDR3 is 15 amino acids. Germline V CDR1 and CDR2: SGHNT, YENEEA. V was pared by 5 bases and J by 1 base, with 14 bases between. This chain's CDR3 is CASSPGATRNTEAFF. DNA for the CDR3: TGTGCCAGCAGCCCAGGGGCTACGAGGAACACTGAAGCTTTCTTT.

This chain uses TRBV7-7 with TRBJ2-5; a possible D gene is TRBD2 (5 bases). CDR1 SSHAT and CDR2 FNYEAQ come from the germline V gene (reference sequence). The CDR3 sequence is 12 residues long. CDR3: CSAGRDQETQYF. The CDR3 DNA is TGTTCCGCGGGCAGAGACCAAGAGACCCAGTACTTC. The complete variable domain, with remaining parts taken from reference TRBV7-7 and TRBJ2-5, reads GAGVSQSPRYKVTKRGQDVTLRCDPISSHATLYWYQQALGQGPEFLTYFNYEAQPDKSGLPSDRFSAERPEGSISTLTIQRTEQRDSAMYRCSAGRDQETQYFGPGTRLLVL.

The chain links TRBV27 to TRBJ2-7; D may be TRBD2 (5 bases). In germline, CDR1 is MNHEY, CDR2 SMNVEV (reference sequence). This CDR3 has 14 amino acids. The V end was cut by 5 bases, the J end by 4 bases, with 15 bases between. CDR3 residues: CASSINSVAYEQYF. Written as DNA, the CDR3 is TGTGCCAGCAGTATTAATAGCGTAGCGTACGAGCAGTACTTC.

The chain couples TRBV6-5 to TRBJ2-7; D call uncertain. Germline CDR1 reads MNHEY; CDR2 reads SVGAGI. The V end lost 0 bases, the J end lost 2 bases, and 14 bases lay between the germline ends. The CDR3 consists of 16 residues. In DNA form, the CDR3 reads TGTGCCAGCAGTTACTCGACACTCCTGATCGCCTACGAGCAGTACTTC. Encoded protein: CASSYSTLLIAYEQYF.

V and J are TRBV27 and TRBJ1-5; no clear D. The length of the CDR3 is 14 residues. Germline CDR1 and CDR2: MNHEY and SMNVEV (reference sequence). V lost 8 bases to trimming and J lost 2 bases, with 13 bases between them. The CDR3 nucleotides are TGTGCCAGCGCGCAGGAGGTGGGCAATCAGCCCCAGCATTTT. Translating it yields CASAQEVGNQPQHF.

V and J are TRBV4-1 and TRBJ2-1; 9 bases are a match to TRBD2. The CDR3 loop spans 14 amino acids. J was trimmed by 4 bases and V by 5 bases; bases with no gene match: 3. Germline V gene data show CDR1 as MGHRA and CDR2 as YSYEKL. The CDR3 DNA reads as TGCGCCAGCAGCACAGCGGGGGGTTACAATGAGCAGTTCTTC. This gives the protein CASSTAGGYNEQFF.

This clone has a single count. The V call is TRBV18, the J call TRBJ2-7; a possible D gene is TRBD2 (6 bases). Germline V CDR1 and CDR2: KGHSH, LQKENI. Trimming pared 2 bases from V and 5 bases from J, leaving 19 bases between. This CDR3 is built from 16 residues. Written as DNA, the CDR3 is TGTGCCAGCTCACCAAACTCAGGGAGGATAGACAACGAGCAGTACTTC. It specifies CASSPNSGRIDNEQYF.

The V and J genes are TRBV6-5 and TRBJ2-7; D is ambiguous. Germline loops: CDR1 MNHEY, CDR2 SVGAGI. The CDR3 sequence is 12 residues long. The V and J ends lost 8 bases and 4 bases respectively, with 12 bases between them. The CDR3 DNA is TGTGCCAGCGGCCTTGGGCAGTACGAGCAGTACTTC. Translation gives CASGLGQYEQYF.